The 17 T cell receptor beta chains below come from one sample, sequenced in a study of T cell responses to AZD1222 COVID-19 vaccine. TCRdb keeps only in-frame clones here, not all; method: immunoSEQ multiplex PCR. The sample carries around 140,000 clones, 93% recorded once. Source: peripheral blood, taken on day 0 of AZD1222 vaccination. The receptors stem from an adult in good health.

The CDR3 DNA is TGTGCCATCAGTGAGGGTACGGCCACTAACTATGGCTACACCTTC. Its translation is CAISEGTATNYGYTF. The chain recombines TRBV10-3 with TRBJ1-2; D remains ambiguous. Trimming took 2 bases from V and 0 from J, leaving 10 bases between them. The length of the CDR3 is 15 residues. Germline V CDR1 and CDR2: ENHRY, SYGVKD.

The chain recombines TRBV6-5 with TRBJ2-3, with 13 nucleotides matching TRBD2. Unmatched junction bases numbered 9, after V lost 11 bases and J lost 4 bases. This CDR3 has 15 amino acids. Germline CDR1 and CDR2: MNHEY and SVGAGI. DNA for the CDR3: TGTGCCGCCCGGACTAGCGGGGGTAGTCCAGATACGCAGTATTTT. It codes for CAARTSGGSPDTQYF.

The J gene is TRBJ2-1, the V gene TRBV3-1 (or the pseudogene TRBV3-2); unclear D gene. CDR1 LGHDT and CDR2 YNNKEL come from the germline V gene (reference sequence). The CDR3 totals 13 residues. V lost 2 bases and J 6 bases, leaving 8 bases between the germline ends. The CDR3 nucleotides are TGTGCCAGCAGCCAAACGCGGCCCAATGAGCAGTTCTTC. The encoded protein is CASSQTRPNEQFF.

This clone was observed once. CDR3 loop: CASSVRVWRPNEKLFF. The CDR3 coding sequence is TGTGCCAGCAGCGTCAGGGTGTGGCGTCCTAATGAAAAACTGTTTTTT. The chain uses TRBV11-2 and TRBJ1-4, with D maybe TRBD1 (5 bases). This CDR3 spans 16 amino acids. Trimming stripped 5 bases from V and 3 bases from J, with 16 bases between. Germline V gene sequence: CDR1 SGHAT, CDR2 FQNNGV.

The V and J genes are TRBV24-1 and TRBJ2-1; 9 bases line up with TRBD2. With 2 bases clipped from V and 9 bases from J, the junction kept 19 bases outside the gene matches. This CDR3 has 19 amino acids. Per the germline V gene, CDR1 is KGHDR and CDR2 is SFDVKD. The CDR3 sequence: CATSDYATRGSGRLSEQFF. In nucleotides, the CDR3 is TGTGCCACCAGTGATTACGCGACGCGGGGGAGCGGGAGGCTCAGTGAGCAGTTCTTC.

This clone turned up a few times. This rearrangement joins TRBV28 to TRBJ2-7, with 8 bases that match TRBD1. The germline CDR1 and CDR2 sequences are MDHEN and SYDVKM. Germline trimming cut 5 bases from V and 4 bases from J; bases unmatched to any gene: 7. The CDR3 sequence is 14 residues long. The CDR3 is CASSKPGTGYEQYF. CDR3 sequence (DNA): TGTGCCAGCAGTAAACCCGGGACAGGATACGAGCAGTACTTC.

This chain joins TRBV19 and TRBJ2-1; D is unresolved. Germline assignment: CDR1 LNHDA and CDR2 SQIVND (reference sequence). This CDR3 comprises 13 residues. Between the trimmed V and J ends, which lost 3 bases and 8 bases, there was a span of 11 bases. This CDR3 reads CASSIQFGDEQFF. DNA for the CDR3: TGTGCCAGTAGTATCCAGTTTGGGGATGAGCAGTTCTTC.

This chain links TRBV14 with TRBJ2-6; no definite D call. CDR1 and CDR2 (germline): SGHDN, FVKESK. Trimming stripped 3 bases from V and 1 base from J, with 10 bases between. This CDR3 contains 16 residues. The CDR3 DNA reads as TGTGCCAGCAGCCATCCGTTAGGGTCTGGGGCCAACGTCCTGACTTTC. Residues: CASSHPLGSGANVLTF.

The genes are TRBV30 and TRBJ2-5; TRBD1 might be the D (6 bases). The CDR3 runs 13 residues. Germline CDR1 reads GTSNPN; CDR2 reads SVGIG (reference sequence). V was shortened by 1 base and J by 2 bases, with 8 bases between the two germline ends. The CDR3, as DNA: TGTGCCTGGAGTGGGGGGCCTCAAGAGACCCAGTACTTC. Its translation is CAWSGGPQETQYF.

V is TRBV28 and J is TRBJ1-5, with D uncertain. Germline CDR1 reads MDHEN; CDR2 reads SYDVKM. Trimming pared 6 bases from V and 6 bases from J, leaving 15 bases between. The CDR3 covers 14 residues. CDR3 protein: CASSLDSLGQPQHF. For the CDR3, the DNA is TGTGCCAGCAGCCTAGACTCGTTAGGTCAGCCCCAGCATTTT.

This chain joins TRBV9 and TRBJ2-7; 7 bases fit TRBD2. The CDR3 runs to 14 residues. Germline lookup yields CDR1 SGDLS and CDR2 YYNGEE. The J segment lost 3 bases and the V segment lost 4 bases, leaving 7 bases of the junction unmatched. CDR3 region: CASSPAERDYEQYF. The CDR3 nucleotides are TGTGCCAGCAGCCCAGCGGAGCGGGACTACGAGCAGTACTTC.

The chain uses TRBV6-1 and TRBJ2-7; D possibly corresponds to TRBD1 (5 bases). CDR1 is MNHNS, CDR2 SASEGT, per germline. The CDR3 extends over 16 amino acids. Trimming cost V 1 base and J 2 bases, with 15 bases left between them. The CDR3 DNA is TGTGCCAGCAGTGAAGGCTCGCGAGACAGAGCCTACGAGCAGTACTTC. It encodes CASSEGSRDRAYEQYF.

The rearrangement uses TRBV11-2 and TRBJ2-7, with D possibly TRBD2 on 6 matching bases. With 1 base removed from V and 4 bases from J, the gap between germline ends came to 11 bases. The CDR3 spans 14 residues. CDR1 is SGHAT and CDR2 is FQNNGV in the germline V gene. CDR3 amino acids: CASSLAGVPYEQYF. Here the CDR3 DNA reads TGTGCCAGCAGCTTAGCGGGGGTTCCGTACGAGCAGTACTTC.

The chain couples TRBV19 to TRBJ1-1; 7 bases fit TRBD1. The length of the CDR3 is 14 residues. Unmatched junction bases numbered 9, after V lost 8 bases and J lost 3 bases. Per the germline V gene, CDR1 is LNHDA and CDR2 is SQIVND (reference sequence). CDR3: CASESLGTDTEAFF. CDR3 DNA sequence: TGTGCCAGTGAGTCGCTTGGGACAGACACTGAAGCTTTCTTT.

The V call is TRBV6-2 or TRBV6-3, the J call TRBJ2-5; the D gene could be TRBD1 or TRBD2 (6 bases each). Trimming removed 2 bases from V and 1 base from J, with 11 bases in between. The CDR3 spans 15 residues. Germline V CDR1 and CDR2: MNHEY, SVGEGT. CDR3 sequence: CASSYAGQLQETQYF. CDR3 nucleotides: TGTGCCAGCAGTTACGCGGGACAACTCCAAGAGACCCAGTACTTC.

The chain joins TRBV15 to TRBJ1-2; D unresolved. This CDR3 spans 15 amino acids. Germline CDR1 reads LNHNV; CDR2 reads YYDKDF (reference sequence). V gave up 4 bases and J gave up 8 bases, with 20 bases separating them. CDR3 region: CATSTYPGPELGYTF. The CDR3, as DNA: TGTGCCACCAGCACCTATCCTGGGCCTGAACTAGGCTACACCTTC.

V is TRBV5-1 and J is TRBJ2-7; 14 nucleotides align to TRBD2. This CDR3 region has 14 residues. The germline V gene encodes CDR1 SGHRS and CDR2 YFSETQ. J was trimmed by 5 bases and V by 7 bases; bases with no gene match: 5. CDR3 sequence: CASRVGLAGDEQYF. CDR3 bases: TGCGCCAGCCGAGTGGGACTAGCGGGAGACGAGCAGTACTTC.